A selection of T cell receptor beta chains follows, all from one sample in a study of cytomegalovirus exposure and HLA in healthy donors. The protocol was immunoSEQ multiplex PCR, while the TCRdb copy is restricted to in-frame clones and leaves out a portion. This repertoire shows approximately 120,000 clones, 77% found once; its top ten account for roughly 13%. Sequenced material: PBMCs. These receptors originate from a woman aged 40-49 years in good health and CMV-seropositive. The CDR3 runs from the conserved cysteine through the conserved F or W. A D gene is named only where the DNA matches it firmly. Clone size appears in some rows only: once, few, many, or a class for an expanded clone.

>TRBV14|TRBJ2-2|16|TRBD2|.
CASSHSRDYFTGELFF
TGTGCCAGCAGCCATAGCCGGGACTATTTTACCGGGGAGCTGTTTTTT
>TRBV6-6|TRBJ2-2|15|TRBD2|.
CASTRLAGGEGELFF
TGTGCCAGCACTCGACTAGCGGGAGGGGAAGGGGAGCTGTTTTTT
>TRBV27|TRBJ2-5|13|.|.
CASSSRVGETQYF
TGTGCCAGCAGTTCCAGGGTTGGGGAGACCCAGTACTTC
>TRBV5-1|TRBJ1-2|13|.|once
CASSLAGVEGYTF
TGCGCCAGCAGTCTTGCAGGGGTAGAAGGCTACACCTTC
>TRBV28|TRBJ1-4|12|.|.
CASSLGGEKLFF
TGTGCCAGCAGTTTAGGCGGCGAAAAACTGTTTTTT
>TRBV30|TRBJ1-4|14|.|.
CAWSVSRTNEKLFF
TGTGCCTGGAGTGTAAGCAGGACTAATGAAAAACTGTTTTTT
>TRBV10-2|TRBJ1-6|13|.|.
CASRSSYNSPLHF
TGCGCTAGCAGGAGCTCCTATAATTCACCCCTCCACTTT
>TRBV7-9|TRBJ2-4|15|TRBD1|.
CASSLTTGQGNIQYF
TGTGCCAGCAGCCTAACAACGGGACAGGGGAACATTCAGTACTTC
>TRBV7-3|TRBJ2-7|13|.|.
CASSQGNGYEQYF
TGTGCCAGCAGCCAGGGCAACGGCTACGAGCAGTACTTC
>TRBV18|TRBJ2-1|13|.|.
CASSPTLANEQFF
TGTGCCAGCTCACCAACACTAGCCAATGAGCAGTTCTTC
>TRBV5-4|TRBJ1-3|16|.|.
CASSLGPDSRGNTIYF
TGTGCCAGCAGCTTGGGACCGGACAGTCGGGGAAACACCATATATTTT
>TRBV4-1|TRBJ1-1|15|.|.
CASSQDPGVNTEAFF
TGCGCCAGCAGCCAAGATCCGGGTGTGAACACTGAAGCTTTCTTT
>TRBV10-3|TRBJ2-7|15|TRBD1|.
CAISGIGQGSYEQYF
TGTGCCATCAGCGGAATAGGACAGGGGTCATACGAGCAGTACTTC
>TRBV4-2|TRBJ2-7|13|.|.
CASSRLSSYEQYF
TGTGCCAGCAGCCGTCTGTCTAGCTACGAGCAGTACTTC
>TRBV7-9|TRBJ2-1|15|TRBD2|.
CASSEPGGGSYEQFF
TGTGCCAGCAGCGAACCGGGGGGGGGCTCATATGAGCAGTTCTTC
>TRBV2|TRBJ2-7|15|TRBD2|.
CASSEGLAGTYEQYF
TGTGCCAGCAGTGAGGGGCTAGCGGGAACCTACGAGCAGTACTTC
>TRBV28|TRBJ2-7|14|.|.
CASSTTGFPYEQYF
TGTGCCAGCAGCACAACAGGGTTCCCTTACGAGCAGTACTTC
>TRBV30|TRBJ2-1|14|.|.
CAWSDGPGVNEQFF
TGTGCCTGGAGTGATGGTCCAGGGGTCAATGAGCAGTTCTTC
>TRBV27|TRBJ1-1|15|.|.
CASSLFGRAGTEAFF
TGTGCCAGCAGTTTATTTGGCAGGGCCGGCACTGAAGCTTTCTTT
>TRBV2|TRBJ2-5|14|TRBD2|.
CASSRGLAVETQYF
TGTGCCAGCAGTCGCGGGCTAGCGGTAGAGACCCAGTACTTC
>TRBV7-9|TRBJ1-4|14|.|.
CASTHGGVGEKLFF
TGTGCCAGCACCCATGGGGGGGTGGGTGAAAAACTGTTTTTT
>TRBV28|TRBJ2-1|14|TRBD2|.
CASETSGGYNEQFF
TGTGCCAGCGAGACTAGCGGGGGATACAATGAGCAGTTCTTC
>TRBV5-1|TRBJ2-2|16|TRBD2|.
CASSQPRGTRTGELFF
TGCGCCAGCAGCCAACCGCGGGGGACGCGCACCGGGGAGCTGTTTTTT
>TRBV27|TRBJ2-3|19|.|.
CASSYISKAWESATDTQYF
TGTGCCAGCAGTTATATCTCCAAAGCGTGGGAGAGTGCCACAGATACGCAGTATTTT
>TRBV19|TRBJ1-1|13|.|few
CASSKTGNTEAFF
TGTGCCAGTAGTAAAACAGGGAACACTGAAGCTTTCTTT
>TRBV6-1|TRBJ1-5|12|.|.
CASRRGDQPQHF
TGTGCCAGCAGACGGGGGGATCAGCCCCAGCATTTT
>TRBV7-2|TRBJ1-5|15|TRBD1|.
CASSSRPGQNQPQHF
TGTGCCAGCAGCTCCCGTCCGGGACAGAATCAGCCCCAGCATTTT
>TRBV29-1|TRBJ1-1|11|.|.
CSTRTVTEAFF
TGCAGTACGAGGACAGTCACTGAAGCTTTCTTT
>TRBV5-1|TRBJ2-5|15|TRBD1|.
CASSVLGTGRETQYF
TGCGCCAGCAGCGTGCTAGGGACAGGGAGAGAGACCCAGTACTTC
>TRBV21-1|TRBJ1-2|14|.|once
CASSKGKRSYGYTF
TGTGCCAGCAGCAAAGGAAAGAGATCTTATGGCTACACCTTC
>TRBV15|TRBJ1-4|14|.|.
CATSRDRGNEKLFF
TGTGCCACCAGCAGAGATCGCGGTAATGAAAAACTGTTTTTT
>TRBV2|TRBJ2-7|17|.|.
CASSEPRLANTPYEQYF
TGTGCCAGCAGTGAACCGCGGCTAGCGAACACCCCCTACGAGCAGTACTTC
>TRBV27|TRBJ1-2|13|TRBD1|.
CASSGTGGGGYTF
TGTGCCAGCAGTGGGACAGGGGGGGGTGGCTACACCTTC
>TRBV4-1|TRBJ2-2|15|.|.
CASSRVGSFTGELFF
TGCGCCAGCAGCCGCGTCGGGAGCTTCACCGGGGAGCTGTTTTTT
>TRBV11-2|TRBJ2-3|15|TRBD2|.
CASSPRAGGTDTQYF
TGTGCCAGCAGCCCTCGGGCGGGAGGAACAGATACGCAGTATTTT
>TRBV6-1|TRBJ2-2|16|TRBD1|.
CASSGDRGYGTGELFF
TGTGCCAGCAGTGGCGACAGGGGGTATGGCACCGGGGAGCTGTTTTTT
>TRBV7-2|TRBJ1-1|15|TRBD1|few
CASSPQTGRNTEAFF
TGTGCCAGCAGCCCTCAGACAGGGAGAAACACTGAAGCTTTCTTT
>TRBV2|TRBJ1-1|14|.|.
CASSLQSLNTEAFF
TGTGCCAGCAGTTTACAGAGCCTGAACACTGAAGCTTTCTTT
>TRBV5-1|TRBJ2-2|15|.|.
CASSWRQINTGELFF
TGCGCCAGCAGCTGGAGACAGATAAACACCGGGGAGCTGTTTTTT
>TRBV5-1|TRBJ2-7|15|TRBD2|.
CASSVLLAGVNEQYF
TGCGCCAGCAGCGTTTTACTAGCGGGAGTAAACGAGCAGTACTTC
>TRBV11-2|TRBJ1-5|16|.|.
CASSSLYSEAWQPQHF
TGTGCCAGCAGCTCCCTATACTCGGAGGCCTGGCAGCCCCAGCATTTT
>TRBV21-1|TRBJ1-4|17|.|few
CASSKERDRGLWEKLFF
TGTGCCAGCAGCAAAGAAAGGGACAGGGGGCTCTGGGAAAAACTGTTTTTT
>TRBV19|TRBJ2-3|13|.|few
CASSGIFSDTQYF
TGTGCCAGTAGCGGGATTTTCTCAGATACGCAGTATTTT
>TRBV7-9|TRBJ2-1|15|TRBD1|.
CASSSPGQKYNEQFF
TGTGCCAGCAGCTCCCCGGGACAGAAATACAATGAGCAGTTCTTC
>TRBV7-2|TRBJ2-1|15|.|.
CARTRTGTRGNEQFF
TGTGCCAGGACCAGAACGGGGACAAGGGGCAATGAGCAGTTCTTC
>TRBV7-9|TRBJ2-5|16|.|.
CASSLRLREGGETQYF
TGTGCCAGCAGCTTAAGACTGCGGGAAGGAGGGGAGACCCAGTACTTC